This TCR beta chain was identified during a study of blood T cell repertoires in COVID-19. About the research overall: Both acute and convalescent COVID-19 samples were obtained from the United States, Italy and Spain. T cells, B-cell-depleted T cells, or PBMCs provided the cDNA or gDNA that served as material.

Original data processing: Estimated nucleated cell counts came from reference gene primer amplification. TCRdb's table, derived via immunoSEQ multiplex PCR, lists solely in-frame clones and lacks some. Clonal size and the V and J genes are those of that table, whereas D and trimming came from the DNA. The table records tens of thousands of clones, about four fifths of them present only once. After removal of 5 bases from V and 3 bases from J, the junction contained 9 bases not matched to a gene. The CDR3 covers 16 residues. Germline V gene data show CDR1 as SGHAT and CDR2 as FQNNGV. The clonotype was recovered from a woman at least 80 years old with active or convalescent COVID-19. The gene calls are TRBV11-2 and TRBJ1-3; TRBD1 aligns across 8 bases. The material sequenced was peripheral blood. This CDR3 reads CASSRLQGANGNTIYF. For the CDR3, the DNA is TGTGCCAGCAGCCGACTCCAGGGGGCGAATGGAAACACCATATATTTT.